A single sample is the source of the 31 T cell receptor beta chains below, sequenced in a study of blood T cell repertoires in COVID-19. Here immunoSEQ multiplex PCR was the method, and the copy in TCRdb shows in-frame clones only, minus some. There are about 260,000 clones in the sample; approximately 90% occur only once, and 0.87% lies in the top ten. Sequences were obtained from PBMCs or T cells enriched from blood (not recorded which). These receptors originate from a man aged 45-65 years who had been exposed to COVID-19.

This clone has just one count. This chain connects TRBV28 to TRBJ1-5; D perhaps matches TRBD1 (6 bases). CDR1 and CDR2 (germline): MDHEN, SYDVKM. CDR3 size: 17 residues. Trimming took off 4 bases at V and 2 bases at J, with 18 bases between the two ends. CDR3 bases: TGTGCCAGCAGTTATGGGGGGCGCGGGGGGGGCAATCAGCCCCAGCATTTT. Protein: CASSYGGRGGGNQPQHF.

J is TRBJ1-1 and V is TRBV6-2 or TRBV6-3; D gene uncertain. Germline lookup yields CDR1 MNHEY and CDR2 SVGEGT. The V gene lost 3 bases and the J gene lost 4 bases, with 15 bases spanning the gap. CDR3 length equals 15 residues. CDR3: CASSYTINPTTEAFF. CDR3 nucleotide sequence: TGTGCCAGCAGTTATACTATCAATCCTACCACTGAAGCTTTCTTT.

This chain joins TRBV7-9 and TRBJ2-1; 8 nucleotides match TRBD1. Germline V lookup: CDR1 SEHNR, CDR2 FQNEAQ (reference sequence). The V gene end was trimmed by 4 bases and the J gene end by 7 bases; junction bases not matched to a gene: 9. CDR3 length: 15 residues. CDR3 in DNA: TGTGCCAGCAGCTCCAAACCGCGGACAGGGAATGAGCAGTTCTTC. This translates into CASSSKPRTGNEQFF.

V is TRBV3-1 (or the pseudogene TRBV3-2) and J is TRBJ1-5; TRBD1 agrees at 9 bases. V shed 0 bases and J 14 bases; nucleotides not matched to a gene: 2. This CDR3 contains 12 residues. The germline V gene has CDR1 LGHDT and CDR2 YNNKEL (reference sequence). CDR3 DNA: TGTGCCAGCAGCCAAGAAGGACAGGGGAAGCATTTT. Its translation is CASSQEGQGKHF.

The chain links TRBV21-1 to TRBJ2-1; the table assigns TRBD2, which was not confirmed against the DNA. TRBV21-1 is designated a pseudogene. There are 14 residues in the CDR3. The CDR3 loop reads CASSMWSWDNEQFF. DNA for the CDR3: TGTGCCAGCAGCATGTGGAGTTGGGACAATGAGCAGTTCTTC.

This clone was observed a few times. DNA of the CDR3: TGTGCCAGCAGCTTAGGAACTAGCGGGGGCTGGAATGAGCAGTTCTTC. It encodes CASSLGTSGGWNEQFF. This rearrangement joins TRBV11-2 to TRBJ2-1; 11 nucleotides line up with TRBD2. The CDR3 runs 16 residues. CDR1 is SGHAT, CDR2 FQNNGV, per germline. Germline trimming cut 1 base from V and 7 bases from J; bases unmatched to any gene: 6. The whole variable domain, remainder taken from reference TRBV11-2 and TRBJ2-1, is EAGVAQSPRYKIIEKRQSVAFWCNPISGHATLYWYQQILGQGPKLLIQFQNNGVVDDSQLPKDRFSAERLKGVDSTLKIQPAKLEDSAVYLCASSLGTSGGWNEQFFGPGTRLTVL.

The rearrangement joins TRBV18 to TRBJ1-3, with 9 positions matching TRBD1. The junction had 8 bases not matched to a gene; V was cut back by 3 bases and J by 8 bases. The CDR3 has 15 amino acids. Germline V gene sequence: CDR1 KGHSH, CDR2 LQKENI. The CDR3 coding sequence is TGTGCCAGCTCACCCTGGACAGGGGTCGGCCACACCATATATTTT. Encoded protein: CASSPWTGVGHTIYF.

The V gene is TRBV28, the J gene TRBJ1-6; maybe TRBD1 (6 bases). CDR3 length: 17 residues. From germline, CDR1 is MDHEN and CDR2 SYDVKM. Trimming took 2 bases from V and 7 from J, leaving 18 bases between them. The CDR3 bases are TGTGCCAGCAGTTTACATCCCGCGGCAGGGGCGAATTCACCCCTCCACTTT. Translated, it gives CASSLHPAAGANSPLHF.

DNA for the CDR3: TGTGCCAGCAGCTTGGCCATAACTCTCCCCGGGGAGCTGTTTTTT. Translating it yields CASSLAITLPGELFF. J is TRBJ2-2 and V is TRBV5-4; D ambiguous. Looked up from germline, CDR1 is SGHNT and CDR2 is YYREEE (reference sequence). The CDR3 spans 15 residues. Trimming removed 0 bases from V and 6 bases from J, with 12 bases in between.

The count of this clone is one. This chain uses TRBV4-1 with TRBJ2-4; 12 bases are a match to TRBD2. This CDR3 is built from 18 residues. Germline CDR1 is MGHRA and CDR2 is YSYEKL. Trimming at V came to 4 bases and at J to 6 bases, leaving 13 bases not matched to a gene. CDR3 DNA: TGCGCCAGCAGCCCCGACCCGGCTAGCGGGAGGGATGGAAACATTCAGTACTTC. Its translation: CASSPDPASGRDGNIQYF.

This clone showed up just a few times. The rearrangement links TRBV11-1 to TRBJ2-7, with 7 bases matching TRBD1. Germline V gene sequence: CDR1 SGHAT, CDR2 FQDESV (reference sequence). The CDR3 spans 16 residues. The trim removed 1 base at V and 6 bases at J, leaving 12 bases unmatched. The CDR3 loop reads CASSLGSTGIGVEQYF. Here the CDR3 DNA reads TGTGCCAGCAGCTTAGGTTCGACAGGGATAGGAGTCGAGCAGTACTTC.

The CDR3 sequence is CASSPGRSYNEQFF. CDR3 sequence (DNA): TGTGCCAGCAGCCCTGGGAGATCCTACAATGAGCAGTTCTTC. V usage is TRBV7-2 and J usage is TRBJ2-1, with D possibly matching TRBD2 (5 bases). The V end was cut by 5 bases, the J end by 1 base, with 9 bases between. Germline V gives CDR1 SGHTA, CDR2 FQGNSA. The CDR3 is 14 amino acids. The variable domain in full, completed from reference TRBV7-2 and TRBJ2-1, reads GAGVSQSPSNKVTEKGKDVELRCDPISGHTALYWYRQSLGQGLEFLIYFQGNSAPDKSGLPSDRFSAERTGGSVSTLTIQRTQQEDSAVYLCASSPGRSYNEQFFGPGTRLTVL.

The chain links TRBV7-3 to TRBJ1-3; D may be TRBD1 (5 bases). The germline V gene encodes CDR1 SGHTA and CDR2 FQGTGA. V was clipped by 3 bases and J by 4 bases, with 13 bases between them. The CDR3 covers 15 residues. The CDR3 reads CASSLTASGGNTIYF. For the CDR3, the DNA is TGTGCCAGCAGCTTGACAGCGTCCGGAGGAAACACCATATATTTT.

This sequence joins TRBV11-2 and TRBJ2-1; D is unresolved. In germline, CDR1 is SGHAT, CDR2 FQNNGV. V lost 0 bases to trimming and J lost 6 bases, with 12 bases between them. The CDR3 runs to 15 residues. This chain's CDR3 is CASSLDRRTGNEQFF. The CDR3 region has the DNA TGTGCCAGCAGCTTAGATCGGAGAACCGGCAATGAGCAGTTCTTC. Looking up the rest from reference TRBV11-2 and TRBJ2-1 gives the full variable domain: EAGVAQSPRYKIIEKRQSVAFWCNPISGHATLYWYQQILGQGPKLLIQFQNNGVVDDSQLPKDRFSAERLKGVDSTLKIQPAKLEDSAVYLCASSLDRRTGNEQFFGPGTRLTVL.

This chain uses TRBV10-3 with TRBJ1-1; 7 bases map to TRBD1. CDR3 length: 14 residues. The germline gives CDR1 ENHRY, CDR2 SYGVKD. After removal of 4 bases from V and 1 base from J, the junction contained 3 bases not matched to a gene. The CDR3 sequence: CAISAGGWNTEAFF. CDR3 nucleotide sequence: TGTGCCATCAGTGCAGGGGGTTGGAACACTGAAGCTTTCTTT.

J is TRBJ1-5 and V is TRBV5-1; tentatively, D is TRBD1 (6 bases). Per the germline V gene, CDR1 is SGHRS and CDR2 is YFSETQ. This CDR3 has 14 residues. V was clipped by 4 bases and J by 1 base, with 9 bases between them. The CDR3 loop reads CASSEGESNQPQHF. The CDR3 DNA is TGCGCCAGCAGCGAGGGGGAAAGCAATCAGCCCCAGCATTTT.

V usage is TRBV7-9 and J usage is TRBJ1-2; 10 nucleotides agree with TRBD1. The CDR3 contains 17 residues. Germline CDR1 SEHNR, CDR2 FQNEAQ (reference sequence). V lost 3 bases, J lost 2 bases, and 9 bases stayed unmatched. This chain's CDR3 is CASSFWSGTGANYGYTF. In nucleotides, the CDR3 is TGTGCCAGCAGCTTTTGGTCCGGGACAGGGGCAAACTATGGCTACACCTTC. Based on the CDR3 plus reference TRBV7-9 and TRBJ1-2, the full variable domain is DTGVSQNPRHKITKRGQNVTFRCDPISEHNRLYWYRQTLGQGPEFLTYFQNEAQLEKSRLLSDRFSAERPKGSFSTLEIQRTEQGDSAMYLCASSFWSGTGANYGYTFGSGTRLTVV.

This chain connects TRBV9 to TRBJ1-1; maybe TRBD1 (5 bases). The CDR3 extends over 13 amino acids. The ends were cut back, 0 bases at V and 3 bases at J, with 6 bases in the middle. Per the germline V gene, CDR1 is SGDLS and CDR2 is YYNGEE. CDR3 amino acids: CASSVAGHTEAFF. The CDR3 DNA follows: TGTGCCAGCAGCGTAGCAGGGCACACTGAAGCTTTCTTT. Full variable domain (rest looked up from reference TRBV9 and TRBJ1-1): DSGVTQTPKHLITATGQRVTLRCSPRSGDLSVYWYQQSLDQGLQFLIQYYNGEERAKGNILERFSAQQFPDLHSELNLSSLELGDSALYFCASSVAGHTEAFFGQGTRLTVV.

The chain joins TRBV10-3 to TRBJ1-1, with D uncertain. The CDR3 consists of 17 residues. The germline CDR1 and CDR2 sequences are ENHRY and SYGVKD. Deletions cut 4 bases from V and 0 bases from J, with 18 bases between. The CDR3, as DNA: TGTGCCATCAGTGTCCACGGGGAGAGTAACATGAACACTGAAGCTTTCTTT. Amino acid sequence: CAISVHGESNMNTEAFF.

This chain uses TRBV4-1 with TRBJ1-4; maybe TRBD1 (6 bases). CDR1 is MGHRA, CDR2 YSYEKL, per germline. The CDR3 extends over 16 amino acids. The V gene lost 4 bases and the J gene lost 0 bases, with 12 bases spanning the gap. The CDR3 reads CASSRGQPATNEKLFF. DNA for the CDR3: TGCGCCAGCAGCCGTGGACAGCCCGCAACTAATGAAAAACTGTTTTTT.

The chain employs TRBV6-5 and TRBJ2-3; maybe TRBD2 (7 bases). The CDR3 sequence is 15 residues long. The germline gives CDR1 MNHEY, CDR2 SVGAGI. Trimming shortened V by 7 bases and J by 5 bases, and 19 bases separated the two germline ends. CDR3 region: CASMRGPAGGDTQYF. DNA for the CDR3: TGTGCCAGCATGCGGGGGCCGGCGGGTGGAGATACGCAGTATTTT.

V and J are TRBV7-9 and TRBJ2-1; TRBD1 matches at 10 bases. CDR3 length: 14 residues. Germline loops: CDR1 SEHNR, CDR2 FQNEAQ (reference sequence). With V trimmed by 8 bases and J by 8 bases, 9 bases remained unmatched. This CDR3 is CASWGQGKKDEQFF. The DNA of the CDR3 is TGTGCCAGCTGGGGACAGGGGAAAAAGGATGAGCAGTTCTTC.

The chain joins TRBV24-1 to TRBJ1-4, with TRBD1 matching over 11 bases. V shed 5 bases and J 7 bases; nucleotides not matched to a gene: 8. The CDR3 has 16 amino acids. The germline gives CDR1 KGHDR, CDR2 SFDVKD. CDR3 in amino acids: CATSAGQGARFEKLFF. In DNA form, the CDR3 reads TGTGCCACCAGTGCCGGACAGGGGGCGCGTTTTGAAAAACTGTTTTTT.

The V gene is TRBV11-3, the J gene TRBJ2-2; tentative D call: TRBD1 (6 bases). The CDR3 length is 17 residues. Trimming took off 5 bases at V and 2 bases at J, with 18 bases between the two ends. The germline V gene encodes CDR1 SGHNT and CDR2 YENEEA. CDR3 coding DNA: TGTGCCAGCAGCCCGCGGCTAGGGGGATTAAACACCGGGGAGCTGTTTTTT. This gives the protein CASSPRLGGLNTGELFF.

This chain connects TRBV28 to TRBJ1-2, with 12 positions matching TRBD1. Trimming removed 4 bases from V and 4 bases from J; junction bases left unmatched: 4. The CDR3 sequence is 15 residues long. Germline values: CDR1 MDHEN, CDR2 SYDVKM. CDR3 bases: TGTGCCAGCAGTTCCAGGGACAGGGGGCTCTATGGCTACACCTTC. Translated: CASSSRDRGLYGYTF.

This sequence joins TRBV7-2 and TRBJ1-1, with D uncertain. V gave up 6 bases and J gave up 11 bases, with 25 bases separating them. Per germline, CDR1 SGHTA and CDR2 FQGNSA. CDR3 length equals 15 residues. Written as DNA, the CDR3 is TGTGCCAGCAGGGGCGATAGAGGGCGCAGACTCAAGGCTTTCTTT. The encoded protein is CASRGDRGRRLKAFF.

CDR3 nucleotide sequence: TGTGCCAGCAGCCCCCTATGGACAGGAATAAGGTCAACTAATGAAAAACTGTTTTTT. Encoded protein: CASSPLWTGIRSTNEKLFF. V and J are TRBV7-9 and TRBJ1-4; 7 bases line up with TRBD1. The CDR3 is 19 amino acids. The ends lost 5 bases at V and 0 bases at J; junction bases unmatched: 15. Germline V CDR1 and CDR2: SEHNR, FQNEAQ (reference sequence).

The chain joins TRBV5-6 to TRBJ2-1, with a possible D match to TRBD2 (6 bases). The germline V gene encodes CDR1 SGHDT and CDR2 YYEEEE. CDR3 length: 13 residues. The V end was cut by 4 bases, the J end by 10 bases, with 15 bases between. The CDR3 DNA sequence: TGTGCCAGCAGCATGGGACTCCGGCTGGAGCAGTTCTTC. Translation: CASSMGLRLEQFF.

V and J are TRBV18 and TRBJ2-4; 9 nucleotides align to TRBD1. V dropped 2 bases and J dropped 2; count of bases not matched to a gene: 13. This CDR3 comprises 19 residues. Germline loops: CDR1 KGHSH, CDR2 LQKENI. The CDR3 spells CASSPGSTPGQGTKNIQYF. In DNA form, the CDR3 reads TGTGCCAGCTCACCAGGGTCCACCCCCGGACAGGGGACCAAAAACATTCAGTACTTC.

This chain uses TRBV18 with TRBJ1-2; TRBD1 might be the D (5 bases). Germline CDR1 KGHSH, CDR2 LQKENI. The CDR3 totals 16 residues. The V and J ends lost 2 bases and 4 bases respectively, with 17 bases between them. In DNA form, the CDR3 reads TGTGCCAGCTCACCAACGGCAGGGCTATCGGGCTATGGCTACACCTTC. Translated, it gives CASSPTAGLSGYGYTF.

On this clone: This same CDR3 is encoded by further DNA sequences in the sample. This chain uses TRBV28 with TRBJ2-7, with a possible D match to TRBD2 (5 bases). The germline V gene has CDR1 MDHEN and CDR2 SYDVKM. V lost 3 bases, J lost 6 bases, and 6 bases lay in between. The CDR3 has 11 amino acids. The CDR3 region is CASSFRGEQYF. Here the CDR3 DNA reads TGTGCCAGCAGTTTTCGGGGCGAGCAGTACTTC.